Below are 31 T cell receptor beta chains sequenced from a single sample in a study of cytomegalovirus exposure and HLA in healthy donors. Amplification used 60 Vbeta primers and 13 Jbeta primers. Using immunoSEQ multiplex PCR, the repertoire was profiled, and TCRdb retains in-frame clones only, with some absent. The table records tens of thousands of clones, about 79% of them present only once. The specimen was PBMCs. These receptors were obtained from a woman in her 40s in good health and CMV-seronegative.

The chain carries TRBV6-6 and TRBJ2-1; 16 bases are a match to TRBD2. CDR3 length: 16 residues. The junction had 7 bases not matched to a gene; V was cut back by 5 bases and J by 9 bases. The germline V gene has CDR1 MNHNY and CDR2 SVGAGI (reference sequence). CDR3 sequence reads: CASSGTGTSGRAEQFF. CDR3 DNA sequence: TGTGCCAGCAGTGGGACCGGGACTAGCGGGAGGGCTGAGCAGTTCTTC.

This chain uses TRBV6-5 with TRBJ1-2; D perhaps matches TRBD1 (5 bases). The CDR3 totals 13 residues. Germline V gene lookup returns CDR1 MNHEY and CDR2 SVGAGI. Between the trimmed V and J ends, which lost 5 bases and 6 bases, there was a span of 13 bases. CDR3 sequence: CASSRDGGDGYTF. CDR3 nucleotides: TGTGCCAGCAGTCGCGACGGGGGGGATGGCTACACCTTC.

The CDR3 nucleotides are TGTGCCAGCAGCTTAGGGTCTCCGGGCGGGGGGGGTACGCAGTATTTT. Translating it yields CASSLGSPGGGGTQYF. The chain joins TRBV7-6 to TRBJ2-3, with 9 nucleotides matching TRBD2. The CDR3 is made up of 16 amino acids. The germline gives CDR1 SGHVS, CDR2 FNYEAQ. Trimming took 1 base from V and 8 from J; bases not matched to a gene: 10.

This clone was detected a few times. The V call is TRBV10-3, the J call TRBJ1-3, with 7 bases fitting TRBD1. V shed 3 bases and J 3 bases; nucleotides not matched to a gene: 8. This CDR3 has 16 residues. Germline V gives CDR1 ENHRY, CDR2 SYGVKD. CDR3 DNA sequence: TGTGCCATCAGTGATAGCCGGACAGGATATGGAAACACCATATATTTT. As protein: CAISDSRTGYGNTIYF.

V and J are TRBV18 and TRBJ1-5, with 7 bases lining up with TRBD1. The length of the CDR3 is 15 residues. Germline V gene data show CDR1 as KGHSH and CDR2 as LQKENI. The trim removed 3 bases at V and 1 base at J, leaving 3 bases unmatched. The CDR3 DNA sequence: TGTGCCAGCTCACCGGAGACAGGGAGCAATCAGCCCCAGCATTTT. Amino acids: CASSPETGSNQPQHF.

Regarding this clone: The identical CDR3 is also encoded by other nucleotide sequences in the sample. The chain uses TRBV7-9 and TRBJ1-1, with 11 bases aligning to TRBD1. Germline V lookup: CDR1 SEHNR, CDR2 FQNEAQ (reference sequence). The CDR3 sequence is 15 residues long. The J segment lost 6 bases and the V segment lost 1 base, leaving 4 bases of the junction unmatched. The chain's CDR3 is CASSLGGQGASEAFF. In DNA, the CDR3 is TGTGCCAGCAGCTTAGGTGGACAGGGGGCTTCTGAAGCTTTCTTT.

The chain combines TRBV18 with TRBJ2-7, with D possibly TRBD2 on 5 matching bases. Trimming stripped 5 bases from V and 0 bases from J, with 14 bases between. The CDR3 covers 15 residues. Germline lookup yields CDR1 KGHSH and CDR2 LQKENI. The CDR3 region is CASSKWAGSSYEQYF. CDR3 nucleotides: TGTGCCAGCTCAAAATGGGCGGGTAGCTCCTACGAGCAGTACTTC.

This clone has only a few counts. The genes are TRBV7-2 and TRBJ1-1; TRBD1 aligns across 9 bases. V was clipped by 3 bases and J by 3 bases; unmatched bases: 5. This CDR3 has 15 amino acids. Germline loops: CDR1 SGHTA, CDR2 FQGNSA. CDR3 residues: CASSFYRGLDTEAFF. In nucleotides, the CDR3 is TGTGCCAGCAGCTTCTACAGGGGGCTGGACACTGAAGCTTTCTTT. The whole variable domain, remainder taken from reference TRBV7-2 and TRBJ1-1, is GAGVSQSPSNKVTEKGKDVELRCDPISGHTALYWYRQSLGQGLEFLIYFQGNSAPDKSGLPSDRFSAERTGGSVSTLTIQRTQQEDSAVYLCASSFYRGLDTEAFFGQGTRLTVV.

Comments on this clone: Germline and junction disagree at one end, which may indicate a read error. The rearrangement uses TRBV6-1 and TRBJ2-7; 7 bases agree with TRBD2. There are 16 residues in the CDR3. The germline V gene encodes CDR1 MNHNS and CDR2 SASEGT. CDR3 sequence (DNA): TGTGCCAGCGGTGAAAGAGCGGGACTCCTTGCCTACGAGCAGTACTTC. It encodes CASGERAGLLAYEQYF.

As regards this clone: A junction end diverges from the germline sequence, so it may reflect a read error. CDR3 in amino acids: CANTAPTAGRF. DNA of the CDR3: TGTGCCAACACCGCTCCGACAGCGGGACGCTTC. V is TRBV6-9 and J is TRBJ1-2; perhaps TRBD1 as D (5 bases). Germline CDR1 is MNHGY and CDR2 is SVAAGI. The CDR3 sequence is 11 residues long.

Only a few counts were recorded for this clone. The V call is TRBV19, the J call TRBJ1-6; unclear D gene. The CDR3 is 14 residues long. V gave up 6 bases and J gave up 7 bases, with 13 bases separating them. CDR1 LNHDA and CDR2 SQIVND come from the germline V gene (reference sequence). The CDR3 reads CASSPGFGNSPLHF. Here the CDR3 DNA reads TGTGCCAGTAGCCCGGGGTTCGGGAATTCACCCCTCCACTTT.

This clone was recorded once. The chain joins TRBV27 to TRBJ1-2, with D possibly TRBD1 on 5 matching bases. Germline lookup yields CDR1 MNHEY and CDR2 SMNVEV (reference sequence). The CDR3 has 12 amino acids. The germline V and J ends were trimmed by 8 bases and 4 bases, with 11 bases remaining between them. CDR3 sequence reads: CASGGTLYGYTF. CDR3 DNA sequence: TGTGCCAGCGGCGGGACCCTCTATGGCTACACCTTC.

The V and J genes are TRBV19 and TRBJ2-7; 9 bases fit TRBD2. Germline V gives CDR1 LNHDA, CDR2 SQIVND (reference sequence). After removal of 3 bases from V and 3 bases from J, the junction contained 6 bases not matched to a gene. The CDR3 has 15 amino acids. The CDR3 DNA reads TGTGCCAGTAGTATGAGGCTAGCGGGAAACTACGAGCAGTACTTC. It encodes CASSMRLAGNYEQYF.

DNA of the CDR3: TGTGCCAGCAGCTTAACTAGTTCGAACACCGGGGAGCTGTTTTTT. Its protein product is CASSLTSSNTGELFF. The J gene is TRBJ2-2, the V gene TRBV7-2; weak D call: TRBD2 (5 bases). This CDR3 spans 15 amino acids. V was pared by 2 bases and J by 0 bases, with 7 bases between. The germline CDR1 and CDR2 sequences are SGHTA and FQGNSA.

The chain combines TRBV5-5 with TRBJ1-1, with D maybe TRBD1 (6 bases). Germline loops: CDR1 SGHKS, CDR2 YYEKEE (reference sequence). Trimming left V 2 bases short and J 0 bases short, with 17 bases between. The CDR3 is 17 amino acids. The CDR3 sequence: CASSFTSGTTMNTEAFF. In nucleotides, the CDR3 is TGTGCCAGCAGCTTCACCTCCGGGACAACAATGAACACTGAAGCTTTCTTT.

This chain joins TRBV7-3 and TRBJ2-2; weak D call: TRBD2 (5 bases). Germline V gene lookup returns CDR1 SGHTA and CDR2 FQGTGA. The CDR3 runs 14 residues. Trimming left V 0 bases short and J 6 bases short, with 8 bases between. Here the CDR3 reads CASSLTADAGELFF. The DNA of the CDR3 is TGTGCCAGCAGCTTAACAGCGGACGCCGGGGAGCTGTTTTTT. Variable domain in full (rest from reference TRBV7-3 and TRBJ2-2): GAGVSQTPSNKVTEKGKYVELRCDPISGHTALYWYRQSLGQGPEFLIYFQGTGAADDSGLPNDRFFAVRPEGSVSTLKIQRTERGDSAVYLCASSLTADAGELFFGEGSRLTVL.

A few counts support this clone. The V and J genes are TRBV7-9 and TRBJ2-1, with 8 bases that match TRBD2. V shed 5 bases, J shed 6 bases, and the junction held 9 bases outside the gene matches. The CDR3 is 15 amino acids. Germline V lookup: CDR1 SEHNR, CDR2 FQNEAQ (reference sequence). DNA for the CDR3: TGTGCCAGCAGCCACGGGAGGGGCACGGGCAATGAGCAGTTCTTC. It translates to CASSHGRGTGNEQFF.

The rearrangement uses TRBV30 and TRBJ2-1; 11 bases are a match to TRBD1. From germline, CDR1 is GTSNPN and CDR2 SVGIG (reference sequence). CDR3 size: 14 residues. V was clipped by 5 bases and J by 8 bases; unmatched bases: 8. The CDR3: CAWGTGGNLDEQFF. CDR3 DNA sequence: TGTGCCTGGGGGACAGGGGGTAACTTAGATGAGCAGTTCTTC.

The chain couples TRBV9 to TRBJ2-1; TRBD1 matches 7 bases. The CDR3 length is 16 residues. CDR1 is SGDLS and CDR2 is YYNGEE in the germline V gene. J gave up 0 bases and V 4 bases, and 7 bases lay outside the gene matches. For the CDR3, the DNA is TGTGCCAGCAGCCCCCGACAGGGAAGCTCCTACAATGAGCAGTTCTTC. It translates to CASSPRQGSSYNEQFF.

This clone was observed once. The genes are TRBV5-8 and TRBJ2-5, with D tentatively TRBD1 (6 bases). The length of the CDR3 is 13 residues. The V gene lost 4 bases and the J gene lost 6 bases, with 13 bases spanning the gap. Germline V gene data show CDR1 as SGHTS and CDR2 as YDEGEE. The CDR3 DNA reads TGTGCCAGCAGCGCCTCAGGGGCCCAGACCCAGTACTTC. Translating gives CASSASGAQTQYF. Full variable domain (missing parts from reference TRBV5-8 and TRBJ2-5): EAGVTQSPTHLIKTRGQQATLRCSPISGHTSVYWYQQALGLGLQFLLWYDEGEERNRGNFPPRFSGRQFPNYSSELNVNALELEDSALYLCASSASGAQTQYFGPGTRLLVL.

The chain uses TRBV27 and TRBJ2-7; 8 positions match TRBD1. This CDR3 region has 15 residues. The germline V gene has CDR1 MNHEY and CDR2 SMNVEV (reference sequence). The V gene end was trimmed by 7 bases and the J gene end by 0 bases; junction bases not matched to a gene: 8. This chain's CDR3 is CASMRTGTGSYEQYF. The CDR3 nucleotides read TGTGCCAGCATGAGGACCGGGACAGGCTCCTACGAGCAGTACTTC.

The V gene is TRBV27, the J gene TRBJ2-5, with D possibly being TRBD2 (5 bases). The CDR3 runs to 14 residues. V dropped 4 bases and J dropped 1 base, with 10 bases sitting between them. The germline V gene has CDR1 MNHEY and CDR2 SMNVEV (reference sequence). The CDR3 coding sequence is TGTGCCAGCAGTTGGGCGGGTTCCCAAGAGACCCAGTACTTC. Protein product: CASSWAGSQETQYF.

The chain uses TRBV19 and TRBJ1-6; D possibly corresponds to TRBD1 (6 bases). Trimming shortened V by 10 bases and J by 7 bases, and 11 bases separated the two germline ends. The germline V gene has CDR1 LNHDA and CDR2 SQIVND (reference sequence). CDR3 length: 12 amino acids. The CDR3 DNA is TGTGCCACCAGGACAGCCAATTCACCCCTCCACTTT. Residues: CATRTANSPLHF. Full variable domain (rest looked up from reference TRBV19 and TRBJ1-6): DGGITQSPKYLFRKEGQNVTLSCEQNLNHDAMYWYRQDPGQGLRLIYYSQIVNDFQKGDIAEGYSVSREKKESFPLTVTSAQKNPTAFYLCATRTANSPLHFGNGTRLTVT.

J is TRBJ2-2 and V is TRBV9; 8 bases match TRBD1. Trimming at V came to 0 bases and at J to 4 bases, leaving 2 bases not matched to a gene. The CDR3 is 15 residues long. Looked up from germline, CDR1 is SGDLS and CDR2 is YYNGEE. The CDR3 is CASSVGGTGTGELFF. CDR3 sequence (DNA): TGTGCCAGCAGCGTAGGAGGGACAGGCACCGGGGAGCTGTTTTTT.

As DNA, the CDR3 is TGCGCCAGCAGCCAATTTAGGGAGGTGAACACTGAAGCTTTCTTT. Its translation is CASSQFREVNTEAFF. The V gene is TRBV4-3, the J gene TRBJ1-1; D not certain. Germline V gives CDR1 LGHNA, CDR2 YSLEER. Trimming stripped 2 bases from V and 0 bases from J, with 10 bases between. The length of the CDR3 is 15 residues.

This chain uses TRBV29-1 with TRBJ1-4, with D perhaps TRBD1 (5 bases). The CDR3 contains 13 residues. The V gene lost 7 bases and the J gene lost 4 bases, with 13 bases spanning the gap. From germline, CDR1 is SQVTM and CDR2 ANQGSEA. CDR3 region: CSARQLLNEKLFF. CDR3 nucleotides: TGCAGCGCCAGACAGCTACTTAATGAAAAACTGTTTTTT.

The chain is built from TRBV28 and TRBJ2-7; 15 positions match TRBD2. Germline trimming cut 3 bases from V and 7 bases from J; bases unmatched to any gene: 4. Germline assignment: CDR1 MDHEN and CDR2 SYDVKM. This CDR3 comprises 15 residues. This chain's CDR3 is CASSLRTSGRGEQYF. CDR3 nucleotide sequence: TGTGCCAGCAGTTTGCGGACTAGCGGGAGGGGTGAGCAGTACTTC.

This clone has a single count. This chain joins TRBV14 and TRBJ2-7; maybe TRBD2 (5 bases). Germline-derived CDR1 and CDR2 are SGHDN and FVKESK. V lost 2 bases and J 3 bases, leaving 14 bases between the germline ends. The CDR3 runs 15 residues. CDR3 nucleotide sequence: TGTGCCAGCAGCCAAAACCGGGATCTTCGCTACGAGCAGTACTTC. Amino acids: CASSQNRDLRYEQYF.

V and J are TRBV7-8 and TRBJ2-1, with TRBD2 matching over 7 bases. V shed 1 base, J shed 2 bases, and the junction held 5 bases outside the gene matches. Germline CDR1 SGHVS, CDR2 FQNEAQ. The CDR3 contains 16 residues. CDR3 amino acids: CASSLGGDYTYNEQFF. The CDR3 nucleotides are TGTGCCAGCAGCTTAGGAGGGGACTATACCTACAATGAGCAGTTCTTC. Drawing the rest from reference TRBV7-8 and TRBJ2-1, the complete variable domain is GAGVSQSPRYKVAKRGQDVALRCDPISGHVSLFWYQQALGQGPEFLTYFQNEAQLDKSGLPSDRFFAERPEGSVSTLKIQRTQQEDSAVYLCASSLGGDYTYNEQFFGPGTRLTVL.

The V gene is TRBV11-2, the J gene TRBJ1-4, with 7 bases lining up with TRBD1. The V and J ends lost 3 bases and 6 bases, in that order; junction bases with no gene match: 7. This CDR3 spans 15 amino acids. CDR1 and CDR2 (germline): SGHAT, FQNNGV. The CDR3 region is CASSFRGGYDEKLFF. Written as DNA, the CDR3 is TGTGCCAGCAGCTTCCGAGGGGGCTATGATGAAAAACTGTTTTTT.

The chain couples TRBV9 to TRBJ2-5; 10 nucleotides agree with TRBD2. Germline V gene sequence: CDR1 SGDLS, CDR2 YYNGEE. The CDR3 runs to 16 residues. J lost 5 bases, V lost 3 bases, and 10 bases had no gene match. In DNA, the CDR3 is TGTGCCAGCAGCGGGCGACCGGGACTAGCGTTTGAGACCCAGTACTTC. It is translated as CASSGRPGLAFETQYF. The whole variable domain, remainder taken from reference TRBV9 and TRBJ2-5, is DSGVTQTPKHLITATGQRVTLRCSPRSGDLSVYWYQQSLDQGLQFLIQYYNGEERAKGNILERFSAQQFPDLHSELNLSSLELGDSALYFCASSGRPGLAFETQYFGPGTRLLVL.